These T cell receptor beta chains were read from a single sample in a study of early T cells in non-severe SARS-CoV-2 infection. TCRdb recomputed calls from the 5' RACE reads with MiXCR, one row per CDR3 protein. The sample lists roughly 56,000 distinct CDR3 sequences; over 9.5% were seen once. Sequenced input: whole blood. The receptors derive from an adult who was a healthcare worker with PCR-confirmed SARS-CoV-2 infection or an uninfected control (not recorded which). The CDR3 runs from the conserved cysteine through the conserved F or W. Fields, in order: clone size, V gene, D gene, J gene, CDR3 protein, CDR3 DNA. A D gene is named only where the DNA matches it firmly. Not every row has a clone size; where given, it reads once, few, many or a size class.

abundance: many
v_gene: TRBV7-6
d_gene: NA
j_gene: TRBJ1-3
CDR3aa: CASSLSLSGNTIYF
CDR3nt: TGTGCCAGCAGCCTATCCCTCTCTGGAAACACCATATATTTT

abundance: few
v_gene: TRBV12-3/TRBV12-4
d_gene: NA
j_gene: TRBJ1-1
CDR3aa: CASSLEPGMNTEAFF
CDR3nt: TGTGCCAGCAGTTTAGAGCCAGGGATGAACACTGAAGCTTTCTTT

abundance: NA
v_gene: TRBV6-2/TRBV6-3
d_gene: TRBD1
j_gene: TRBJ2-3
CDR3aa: CASSKWTGGTDTQYF
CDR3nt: TGTGCCAGCAGTAAGTGGACAGGGGGCACAGATACGCAGTATTTT

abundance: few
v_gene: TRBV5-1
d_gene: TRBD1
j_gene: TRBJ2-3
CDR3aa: CASRIQGVTDTQYF
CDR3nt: TGCGCCAGCAGGATACAGGGGGTAACAGATACGCAGTATTTT

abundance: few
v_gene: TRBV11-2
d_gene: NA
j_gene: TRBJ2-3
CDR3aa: CASSSSDTQYF
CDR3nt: TGTGCCAGCAGCTCGAGCGATACGCAGTATTTT

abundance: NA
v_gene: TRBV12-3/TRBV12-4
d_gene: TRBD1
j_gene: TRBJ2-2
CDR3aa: CASSRQGYTGELFF
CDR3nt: TGTGCCAGCAGTCGACAGGGGTACACCGGGGAGCTGTTTTTT

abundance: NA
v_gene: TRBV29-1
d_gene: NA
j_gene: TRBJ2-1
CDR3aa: CSVDGGNEQFF
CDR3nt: TGCAGCGTTGACGGGGGCAATGAGCAGTTCTTC

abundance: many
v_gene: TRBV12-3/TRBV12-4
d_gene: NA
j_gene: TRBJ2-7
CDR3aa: CASSAYRYAYEQYF
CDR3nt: TGTGCCAGCAGTGCATATCGGTACGCCTACGAGCAGTACTTC

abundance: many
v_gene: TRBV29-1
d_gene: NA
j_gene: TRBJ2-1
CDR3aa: CSVDAGYNEQFF
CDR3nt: TGCAGCGTTGATGCGGGGTACAATGAGCAGTTCTTC

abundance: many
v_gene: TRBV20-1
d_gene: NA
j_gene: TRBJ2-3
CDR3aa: CSAHPYTDTQYF
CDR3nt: TGCAGTGCTCATCCGTACACAGATACGCAGTATTTT

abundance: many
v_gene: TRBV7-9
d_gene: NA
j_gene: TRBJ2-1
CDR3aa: CASNFGPSKDEQFF
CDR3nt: TGTGCCAGCAACTTCGGCCCTAGCAAGGATGAGCAGTTCTTC

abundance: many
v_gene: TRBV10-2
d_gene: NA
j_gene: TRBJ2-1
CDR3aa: CASSETGSSYNEQFF
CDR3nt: TGCGCCAGCAGTGAGACCGGGAGCTCCTACAATGAGCAGTTCTTC

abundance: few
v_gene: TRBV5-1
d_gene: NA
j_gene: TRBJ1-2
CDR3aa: CASSTQGFGYTF
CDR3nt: TGCGCCAGCAGCACCCAGGGTTTTGGCTACACCTTC

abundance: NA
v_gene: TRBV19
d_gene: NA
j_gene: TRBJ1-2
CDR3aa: CASSIRRTARGYTF
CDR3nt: TGTGCCAGTAGTATACGACGGACGGCGCGGGGCTACACCTTC

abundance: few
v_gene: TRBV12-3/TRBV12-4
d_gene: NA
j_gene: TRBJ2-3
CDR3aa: CASSLALWRTDTQYF
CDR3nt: TGTGCCAGCAGTTTAGCGTTATGGCGCACAGATACGCAGTATTTT

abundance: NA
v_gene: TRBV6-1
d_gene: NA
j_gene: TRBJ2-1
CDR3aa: CASREGGPWDNEQFF
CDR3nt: TGTGCCAGCAGGGAGGGGGGGCCGTGGGACAATGAGCAGTTCTTC

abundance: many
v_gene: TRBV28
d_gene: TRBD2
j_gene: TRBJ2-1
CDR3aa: CASSLSFASGRRGEQFF
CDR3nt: TGTGCCAGCAGTTTATCATTTGCTAGCGGGAGGAGAGGTGAGCAGTTCTTC

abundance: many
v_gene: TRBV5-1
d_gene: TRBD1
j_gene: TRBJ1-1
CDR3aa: CASSPRDRDHPTEAFF
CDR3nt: TGCGCCAGCAGCCCCCGAGACAGGGATCACCCCACTGAAGCTTTCTTT

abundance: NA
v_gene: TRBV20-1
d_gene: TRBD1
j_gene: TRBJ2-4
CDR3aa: CSAVRDSSHIQYF
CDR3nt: TGCAGTGCTGTCCGGGACAGTTCACACATTCAGTACTTC

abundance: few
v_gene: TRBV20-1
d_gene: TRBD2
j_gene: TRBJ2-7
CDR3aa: CSVEPAGVSYEQYF
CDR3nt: TGCAGTGTAGAGCCAGCGGGAGTTTCCTACGAGCAGTACTTC

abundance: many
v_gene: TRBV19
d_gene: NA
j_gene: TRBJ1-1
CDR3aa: CASKDPWYTEAFF
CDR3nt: TGTGCCAGCAAAGACCCATGGTACACTGAAGCTTTCTTT

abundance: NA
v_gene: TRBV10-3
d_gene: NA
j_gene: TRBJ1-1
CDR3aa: CAISESSGGRPEAFF
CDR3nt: TGTGCCATCAGTGAGTCTTCTGGGGGGAGGCCTGAAGCTTTCTTT

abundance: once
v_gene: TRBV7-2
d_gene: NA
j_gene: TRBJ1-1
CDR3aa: CASSPPGTMRTEAFF
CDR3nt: TGTGCCAGCAGCCCACCAGGGACAATGCGTACTGAAGCTTTCTTT

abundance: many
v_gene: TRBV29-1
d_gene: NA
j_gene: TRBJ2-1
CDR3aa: CSVIGTPSSYNEQFF
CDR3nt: TGCAGCGTTATCGGGACACCGAGCTCCTACAATGAGCAGTTCTTC

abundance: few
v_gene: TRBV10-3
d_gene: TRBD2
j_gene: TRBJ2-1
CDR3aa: CAISGTTSGSRDEQFF
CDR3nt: TGTGCCATCAGTGGTACGACTAGCGGGAGCAGGGATGAGCAGTTCTTC

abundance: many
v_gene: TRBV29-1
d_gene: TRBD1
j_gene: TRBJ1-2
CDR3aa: CSVVGQGYGADGYTF
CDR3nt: TGCAGCGTTGTGGGACAGGGTTACGGGGCGGATGGCTACACCTTC

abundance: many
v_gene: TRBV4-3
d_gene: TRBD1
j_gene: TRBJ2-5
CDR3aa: CASSQELRGRVGQETQYF
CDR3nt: TGCGCCAGCAGCCAAGAGTTGAGGGGGCGAGTAGGCCAAGAGACCCAGTACTTC

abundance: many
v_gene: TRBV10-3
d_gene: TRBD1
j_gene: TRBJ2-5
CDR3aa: CAISRTGEEETQYF
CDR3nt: TGTGCCATCAGTCGGACAGGGGAGGAGGAGACCCAGTACTTC

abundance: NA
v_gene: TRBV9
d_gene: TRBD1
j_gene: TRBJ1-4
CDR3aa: CASSASGTGGEKLFF
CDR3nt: TGTGCCAGCAGCGCTTCCGGGACAGGGGGCGAAAAACTGTTTTTT

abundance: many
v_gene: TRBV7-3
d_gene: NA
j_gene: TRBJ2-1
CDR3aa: CASSSPSGNNEQFF
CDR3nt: TGTGCCAGCAGCTCACCTTCGGGAAACAATGAGCAGTTCTTC

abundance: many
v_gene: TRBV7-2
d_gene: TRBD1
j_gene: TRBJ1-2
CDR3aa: CASSYRQGDYGYTF
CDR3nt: TGTGCCAGCAGCTACCGACAGGGGGACTATGGCTACACCTTC

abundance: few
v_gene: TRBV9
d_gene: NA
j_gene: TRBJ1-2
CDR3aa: CASSVDRRRNYGYTF
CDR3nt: TGTGCCAGCAGCGTAGATCGGCGGCGAAACTATGGCTACACCTTC

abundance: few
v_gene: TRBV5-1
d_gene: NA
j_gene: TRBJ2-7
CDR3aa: CASSEGSEREYF
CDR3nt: TGCGCCAGCAGCGAAGGATCGGAGAGAGAGTACTTC

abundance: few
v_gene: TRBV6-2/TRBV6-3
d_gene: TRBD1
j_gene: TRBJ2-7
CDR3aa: CASSSWKGGFNEQYF
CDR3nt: TGTGCCAGCAGCTCCTGGAAAGGGGGCTTCAACGAGCAGTACTTC

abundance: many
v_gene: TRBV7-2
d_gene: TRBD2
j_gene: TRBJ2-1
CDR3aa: CASSLQIAGGPLSEQFF
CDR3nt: TGTGCCAGCAGCTTGCAAATAGCGGGAGGGCCCTTAAGTGAGCAGTTCTTC